This T cell receptor (beta chain) was sequenced for a study of blood T cells in healthy people across ages (dated by TCRdb to between 2014 and 2017). A note on the overall study: In model experiments, template switching captured about one uniquely barcoded TCR beta cDNA molecule for every two T cells. Using deep sequencing normalized with unique cDNA molecular identifiers, the study measured how TCR beta repertoire diversity changes with age. Donors were grouped into four age groups: young (average 16 years), middle-aged (about 38), aged (approximately 58) and long-lived (82). To avoid experimental bias, donors of different ages were distributed randomly across sequencing lanes. Using the same blood draw, the study looked at two additional independent replicas of 1 million unique cDNA reads for two donors, one aged 18 to 30 and the other aged 80 or older.

Overall study results and their limits: Observed TCR beta diversity per million T cells fell roughly linearly with age, and a significant reduction was already apparent by age around 44. Compared with the aged group, the long-lived group had more naive CD4+ T cells, fewer expanded clones and increased TCR diversity, suggesting age selection. Estimates of total diversity based on one million sequenced T cells were considered lower bounds and underestimates. Conclusive comparison of naive and antigen-experienced compartments was prevented by the profiling of bulk unsorted PBMCs. A strong correlation was found between observed TCR beta diversity and the percentage of naive T cells measured by flow cytometry. Donor CMV infection status was unknown, potentially confounding age-related changes in expanded clonotypes.

Comment on this clonotype: It lacks a known antigen. Base-call qualities are not available, and no considerably larger clone is one nucleotide away.

Systemically healthy Caucasian individuals from Russia, some 40 in total and aged about 6 to 90 years, were included as donors. Roughly 9 milliliters of peripheral blood were drawn from each donor into EDTA-treated Vacutainer tubes. Ficoll-Paque density-gradient centrifugation was used to isolate PBMCs, with at least 7 million per sample. Trizol reagent was used to extract total RNA from the PBMCs, yielding at least 5 micrograms per sample. Naive CD45RAhigh/CD27high T cell percentages were measured by flow cytometry on a PBMC aliquot from every donor. The receptor library was made with 5' RACE. Sequencing relied on an Illumina HiSeq 2500. The second PCR ran for about 7 to 11 cycles and used a J-beta primer mix along with a sample-barcoded 5' primer. Each TCR beta cDNA molecule received a unique molecular identifier from a template-switch 5' adaptor carrying 12 random nucleotides. Each sample yielded at least 2.5 million CDR3-containing paired-end reads. First-strand cDNA was synthesized from all RNA with the Mint cDNA synthesis kit, primed by a TRBC-specific oligonucleotide. All cDNA was treated with uracil-DNA glycosylase and then went through a first 18-cycle PCR with the universal primers M1SS and BC2_uni_R. Turning to the authors' computational methods: Each sample was normalized by randomly selecting 1 million high-quality reads, each carrying a distinct molecular identifier. Reads with shared molecular identifiers were discarded instead of being binned into consensus sequences. MiTCR, with a Q25 quality threshold and the strictest error-elimination algorithm, was used for CDR3 identification, clonotype clustering and error correction. A nonparametric unseen species model with Euler transformation was used to estimate a lower bound on total TCR beta diversity. TCRdb took the public reads, trimmed them with fastp at Q25, ran MiXCR for clone calling and kept in-frame beta chains. Rows with one shared CDR3 protein collapse into an entry with the most common genes and DNA. Here the V and J calls rest on TCRdb's processing, not on the authors' analysis. The sample table shows approximately 1,000,000 distinct CDR3 sequences, and 35% to 45% are seen once. The ten top clones hold 13% of the sample.

The origin of this receptor is a man younger than 35 in good health. The sequencing input was blood.

The nucleotides read TGTGCCAGCAGCTCTAATACAGGGGGCTGGGGCAATCAGCCCCAGCATTTT. Its amino acids are CASSSNTGGWGNQPQHF. This receptor chain uses TRBV12-3 or TRBV12-4 and TRBJ1-5, with 9 junctional bases fitting TRBD1. Its CDR3 holds 17 amino acids, cysteine through phenylalanine. Only the CDR3 part of the read is kept: 51 bases, read in frame from the first base. V is pruned by 6 bases and J by 2 bases, leaving 11 bases of the junction without a gene match.